Listed here are 27 T cell receptor beta chains from one sample, sequenced in a study of T cell responses to AZD1222 COVID-19 vaccine (dated by TCRdb to the early 2020s). The library relied on the immunoSEQ multiplex PCR assay. This is the immuneACCESS table as TCRdb keeps it, with only in-frame sequences that have V and J called. A part of the clones is gone; compared with another copy, unresolved V genes explain less than half, and the rest is unexplained. The sample data list tens of thousands of clones, and under 95% of these were observed just once. The ten largest make up 5.2% of the sample. The time point label of this sample denotes: baseline before first vaccination. Explained via the paper, the treatment or condition label denotes: meningococcal conjugate vaccine given as trial control. The starting material was peripheral blood, obtained on day 0 of MenACWY control vaccination. All receptors come from an adult in good health.

The V gene is TRBV27, the J gene TRBJ1-5, with 7 positions matching TRBD1. The trim removed 2 bases at V and 3 bases at J, leaving 4 bases unmatched. Per germline, CDR1 MNHEY and CDR2 SMNVEV (reference sequence). CDR3 length: 15 amino acids. DNA for the CDR3: TGTGCCAGCAGTTTAAACGGACAGGTCAATCAGCCCCAGCATTTT. It yields the protein CASSLNGQVNQPQHF.

This clone was detected only once. V gene TRBV18 combines with J gene TRBJ2-3; 10 bases match TRBD2. After removal of 0 bases from V and 1 base from J, the junction contained 1 base not matched to a gene. The germline V gene has CDR1 KGHSH and CDR2 LQKENI. CDR3 length: 16 amino acids. This CDR3 is CASSPPLAGGTDTQYF. As DNA, the CDR3 is TGTGCCAGCTCACCACCCCTAGCGGGGGGCACAGATACGCAGTATTTT.

CDR3 nucleotides: TGTGCCAGCAGCTTAGCTTCGGGGGACAAGGGCTATGGCTACACCTTC. Translated: CASSLASGDKGYGYTF. The V gene is TRBV7-2, the J gene TRBJ1-2; tentative D call: TRBD1 (6 bases). V was shortened by 0 bases and J by 4 bases, with 15 bases between the two germline ends. Germline lookup yields CDR1 SGHTA and CDR2 FQGNSA. The CDR3 extends over 16 amino acids.

The genes are TRBV6-5 and TRBJ1-4; D unresolved. V lost 3 bases and J 7 bases, leaving 12 bases between the germline ends. The CDR3 extends over 14 amino acids. Germline CDR1 reads MNHEY; CDR2 reads SVGAGI. This CDR3 is CASSYGLGSEKLFF. In DNA form, the CDR3 reads TGTGCCAGCAGTTATGGACTGGGATCTGAAAAACTGTTTTTT.

J is TRBJ2-1 and V is TRBV6-5; D perhaps matches TRBD2 (6 bases). The CDR3 is made up of 15 amino acids. Germline CDR1 and CDR2: MNHEY and SVGAGI. Trimming stripped 9 bases from V and 3 bases from J, with 18 bases between. The CDR3 nucleotides read TGTGCCAGTCAAGAGAGGAGGGAAGGCTACAATGAGCAGTTCTTC. Translating it yields CASQERREGYNEQFF.

The chain couples TRBV9 to TRBJ2-2; the match to TRBD1 covers 9 bases. There are 16 residues in the CDR3. The germline V gene has CDR1 SGDLS and CDR2 YYNGEE. V gave up 3 bases and J gave up 4 bases; unmatched junction bases: 7. This CDR3 is CASSGDRDFTTGELFF. The CDR3 DNA sequence: TGTGCCAGCAGCGGGGACAGGGACTTTACCACCGGGGAGCTGTTTTTT.

The chain carries TRBV6-1 and TRBJ1-1; possible D gene TRBD1, 6 bases. The CDR3 runs 15 residues. Germline V lookup: CDR1 MNHNS, CDR2 SASEGT. Trimming cost V 1 base and J 4 bases, with 13 bases left between them. CDR3 protein: CASSEEAGAGTEAFF. The DNA of the CDR3 is TGTGCCAGCAGTGAAGAGGCAGGGGCGGGCACTGAAGCTTTCTTT.

The V and J genes are TRBV15 and TRBJ1-1; D uncertain. The CDR3 is made up of 14 amino acids. Germline V lookup: CDR1 LNHNV, CDR2 YYDKDF (reference sequence). V lost 1 base and J 4 bases, leaving 10 bases between the germline ends. CDR3: CATSRGGPPTEAFF. Here the CDR3 DNA reads TGTGCCACCAGCAGAGGTGGGCCCCCCACTGAAGCTTTCTTT.

The chain uses TRBV29-1 and TRBJ2-7, with D unclear. The CDR3 has 11 amino acids. V was cut by 7 bases and J by 7 bases, with 14 bases left in between. From germline, CDR1 is SQVTM and CDR2 ANQGSEA. CDR3 in DNA: TGCAGCGCCGAGGACGGGTGGGAGCAGTACTTC. Translating it yields CSAEDGWEQYF.

The rearrangement uses TRBV19 and TRBJ2-2, with no clear D. This CDR3 has 14 residues. The V and J ends lost 3 bases and 4 bases respectively, with 9 bases between them. The V gene's germline CDR1 is LNHDA and CDR2 SQIVND (reference sequence). CDR3 DNA sequence: TGTGCCAGTAGTATCAGGTGGGGCACCGGGGAGCTGTTTTTT. Translating it yields CASSIRWGTGELFF.

The CDR3 sequence is CASRLGQFYEQYF. Here the CDR3 DNA reads TGTGCCAGCAGATTGGGACAATTTTACGAGCAGTACTTC. The chain employs TRBV7-6 and TRBJ2-7; a weak D match, TRBD1 (6 bases). Trimming left V 6 bases short and J 4 bases short, with 13 bases between. This CDR3 has 13 residues. In germline, CDR1 is SGHVS, CDR2 FNYEAQ.

This clone was counted once. The V call is TRBV5-4, the J call TRBJ2-3, with TRBD2 matching 7 bases. The germline gives CDR1 SGHNT, CDR2 YYREEE (reference sequence). V lost 1 base, J lost 4 bases, and 9 bases stayed unmatched. The CDR3 loop spans 16 amino acids. In DNA, the CDR3 is TGTGCCAGCAGCTTGTATCTGGGAGGGCCGTCAGATACGCAGTATTTT. It yields the protein CASSLYLGGPSDTQYF.

The chain has TRBV10-1 and TRBJ1-4, with 9 bases identical to TRBD1. Per germline, CDR1 WNHNN and CDR2 SYGVQD (reference sequence). The V and J ends lost 6 bases and 7 bases, in that order; junction bases with no gene match: 15. CDR3 length: 17 residues. As DNA, the CDR3 is TGCGCCAGCAGGCTAACCGCACAGGGGGCTGGCGGTGAAAAACTGTTTTTT. It codes for CASRLTAQGAGGEKLFF.

This clone was observed once. This chain links TRBV11-3 with TRBJ1-1, with D uncertain. Germline-derived CDR1 and CDR2 are SGHNT and YENEEA. The CDR3 totals 13 residues. The V end lost 5 bases, the J end lost 1 base, and 8 bases lay between the germline ends. The DNA of the CDR3 is TGTGCCAGCAGCCCCCGCCCGAACACTGAAGCTTTCTTT. Translation gives CASSPRPNTEAFF.

The gene calls are TRBV27 and TRBJ1-1; possible D gene TRBD1, 5 bases. The CDR3 has 14 amino acids. V was pared by 5 bases and J by 6 bases, with 16 bases between. Germline V gene sequence: CDR1 MNHEY, CDR2 SMNVEV (reference sequence). In DNA form, the CDR3 reads TGTGCCAGCAGTAGCATTCGCGGGGGGGCTGAAGCTTTCTTT. It specifies CASSSIRGGAEAFF.

The genes are TRBV13 and TRBJ2-7, with TRBD1 as a possible D gene (7 bases). V lost 3 bases, J lost 3 bases, and 9 bases lay in between. Germline loops: CDR1 PRHDT, CDR2 FYEKMQ (reference sequence). The CDR3 runs 13 residues. CDR3 DNA: TGTGCCAGCAGCTTCCAGGGGGGCTACGAGCAGTACTTC. Its translation is CASSFQGGYEQYF.

The chain couples TRBV28 to TRBJ1-5; D may be TRBD1 (5 bases). The germline V gene encodes CDR1 MDHEN and CDR2 SYDVKM. The CDR3 is 13 residues long. Trimming stripped 7 bases from V and 7 bases from J, with 14 bases between. The CDR3 loop is CASTLTRDQPQHF. CDR3 DNA: TGTGCCAGCACCCTAACCCGGGACCAGCCCCAGCATTTT.

The chain uses TRBV5-6 and TRBJ2-3, with TRBD1 matching over 7 bases. V dropped 2 bases and J dropped 2; count of bases not matched to a gene: 5. This CDR3 comprises 15 residues. CDR1 is SGHDT and CDR2 is YYEEEE in the germline V gene. In nucleotides, the CDR3 is TGTGCCAGCAGCTTAGAGACAGGGACCACAGATACGCAGTATTTT. Protein: CASSLETGTTDTQYF.

The chain is built from TRBV24-1 and TRBJ2-1; 8 bases are shared with TRBD1. Germline assignment: CDR1 KGHDR and CDR2 SFDVKD. After removal of 7 bases from V and 5 bases from J, the junction contained 3 bases not matched to a gene. The CDR3 length is 13 residues. The CDR3 loop is CATSRQGNNEQFF. CDR3 bases: TGTGCCACCAGCCGACAGGGGAACAATGAGCAGTTCTTC.

CDR3 in DNA: TGTGCCAGCAACCCAACCCGGGACACCTCCTACGAGCAGTACTTC. Its translation is CASNPTRDTSYEQYF. This rearrangement joins TRBV6-2 or TRBV6-3 to TRBJ2-7, with D tentatively TRBD1 (6 bases). CDR3 size: 15 residues. V gave up 7 bases and J gave up 0 bases, with 16 bases separating them. Germline loops: CDR1 MNHEY, CDR2 SVGEGT.

The rearrangement links TRBV10-3 to TRBJ1-3; D unresolved. The CDR3 is 14 residues long. V was clipped by 4 bases and J by 0 bases, with 7 bases between them. From germline, CDR1 is ENHRY and CDR2 SYGVKD. The CDR3 bases are TGTGCCATCAGTGCGGCAGTCTCTGGAAACACCATATATTTT. The encoded protein is CAISAAVSGNTIYF.

This clone was recorded once. V usage is TRBV12-5 and J usage is TRBJ1-1; D ambiguous. Germline CDR1 and CDR2: LGHNT and FRNRAP. V lost 1 base, J lost 6 bases, and 15 bases lay in between. The CDR3 is made up of 15 amino acids. In nucleotides, the CDR3 is TGTGCTAGTGGTTTGGACCCCCCCGGCAGCGCTGAAGCTTTCTTT. This gives the protein CASGLDPPGSAEAFF.

The gene calls are TRBV29-1 and TRBJ1-2; unclear D gene. The V end was cut by 3 bases, the J end by 1 base, with 6 bases between. CDR1 SQVTM and CDR2 ANQGSEA come from the germline V gene. The CDR3 is 12 amino acids. The CDR3, as DNA: TGCAGCGTTGAGTTGAGTAACTATGGCTACACCTTC. This codes for CSVELSNYGYTF.

The CDR3 region is CASSLEGVRRNTIYF. DNA for the CDR3: TGCGCCAGCAGCTTGGAGGGGGTACGAAGGAACACCATATATTTT. This sequence joins TRBV5-1 and TRBJ1-3; possible D gene TRBD1, 6 bases. The CDR3 has 15 amino acids. With 0 bases removed from V and 7 bases from J, the gap between germline ends came to 14 bases. Germline CDR1 SGHRS, CDR2 YFSETQ.

The V call is TRBV27, the J call TRBJ2-1, with D perhaps matching TRBD1 (5 bases). The germline V and J ends were trimmed by 9 bases and 7 bases, with 28 bases remaining between them. Germline CDR1 and CDR2: MNHEY and SMNVEV (reference sequence). The CDR3 spans 17 residues. DNA for the CDR3: TGTGCCAGTAAAAAATTGCAAGGGGCTTGGGTGGGGAATGAGCAGTTCTTC. Its protein is CASKKLQGAWVGNEQFF.

V and J are TRBV19 and TRBJ1-5; 9 bases align to TRBD1. From germline, CDR1 is LNHDA and CDR2 SQIVND (reference sequence). The trim removed 4 bases at V and 0 bases at J, leaving 1 base unmatched. The CDR3 spans 15 residues. CDR3 protein: CASSNRGHSNQPQHF. Here the CDR3 DNA reads TGTGCCAGTAGTAACAGGGGGCATAGCAATCAGCCCCAGCATTTT.

This sequence joins TRBV6-5 and TRBJ1-1; TRBD1 aligns across 10 bases. The CDR3 sequence is 14 residues long. The germline V gene has CDR1 MNHEY and CDR2 SVGAGI. Losses at the gene ends were 6 bases for V and 3 bases for J; bases not matched to a gene: 4. The CDR3 spells CASRRDRGDTEAFF. The CDR3 DNA sequence: TGTGCCAGCAGGAGGGACAGGGGAGACACTGAAGCTTTCTTT.